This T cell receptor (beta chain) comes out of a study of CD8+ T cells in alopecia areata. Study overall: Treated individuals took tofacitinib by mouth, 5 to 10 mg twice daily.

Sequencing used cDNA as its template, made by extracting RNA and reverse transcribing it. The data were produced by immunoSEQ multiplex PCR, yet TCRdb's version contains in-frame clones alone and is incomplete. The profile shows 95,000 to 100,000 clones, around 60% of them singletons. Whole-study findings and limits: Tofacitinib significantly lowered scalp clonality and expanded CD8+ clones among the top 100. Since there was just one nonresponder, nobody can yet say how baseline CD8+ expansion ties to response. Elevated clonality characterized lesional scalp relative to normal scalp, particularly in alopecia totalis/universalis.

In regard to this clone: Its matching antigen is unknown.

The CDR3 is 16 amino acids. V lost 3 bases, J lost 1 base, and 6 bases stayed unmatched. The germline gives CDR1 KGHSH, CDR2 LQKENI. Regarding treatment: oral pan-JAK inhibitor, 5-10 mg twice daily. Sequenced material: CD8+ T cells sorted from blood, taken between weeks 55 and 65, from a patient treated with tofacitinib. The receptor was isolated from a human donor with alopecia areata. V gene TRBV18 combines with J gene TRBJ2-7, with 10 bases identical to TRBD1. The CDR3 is CASSPTPGQGSYEQYF. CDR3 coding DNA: TGTGCCAGCTCACCTACACCGGGACAGGGGTCCTACGAGCAGTACTTC. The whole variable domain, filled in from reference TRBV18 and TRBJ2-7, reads NAGVMQNPRHLVRRRGQEARLRCSPMKGHSHVYWYRQLPEEGLKFMVYLQKENIIDESGMPKERFSAEFPKEGPSILRIQQVVRGDSAAYFCASSPTPGQGSYEQYFGPGTRLTVT.